This T cell receptor beta chain was found in a study of spatial heterogeneity in lung cancer. About the research overall: Beta-chain sequences consistently outnumbered alpha-chain sequences in detection.

Study findings and constraints: Ubiquitous expanded tumor TCRs showed up in blood more at resection than follow-up.

The study tagged each TCR cDNA molecule with a unique molecular identifier. MiXCR, run by TCRdb on the 5' RACE reads, gives a single entry per CDR3 protein. The table shows around 25,000 distinct CDR3 sequences, with 10% to 15% occurring only once. Germline lookup yields CDR1 MNHNS and CDR2 SASEGT. The CDR3 length is 14 residues. V was trimmed by 1 base and J by 3 bases, leaving 10 bases between them. Specified time point: sample taken at primary tumor resection. Unsorted whole RNA from tumor, nontumor lung or frozen PBMC underwent sequencing. The donor group consisted of roughly 70 patients who had untreated, early-stage non-small cell lung cancer. This clonotype has ten or more counts. Its antigen is currently unknown.

The clonotype was recovered from a female donor with early-stage non-small cell lung cancer. The starting material was PBMCs, obtained at surgery. This chain connects TRBV6-1 to TRBJ2-7; D not resolved. As DNA, the CDR3 is TGTGCCAGCAGTGAAGTTCGGGCGAACTACGAGCAGTACGTC. This encodes CASSEVRANYEQYV.